Following are 24 T cell receptor beta chains from one sample sequenced in a study of blood T cells in healthy people across ages. Using a J-beta primer mix together with a sample-barcoded 5' primer, a second PCR was run for about 7 to 12 cycles. Each CDR3 protein is one row after TCRdb ran MiXCR on the 5' RACE reads. The sample shows some 1.7 million distinct CDR3 sequences, approximately 28% of them seen only once. Sequences were obtained from blood. These receptor sequences come from a woman in her twenties or thirties in good health.

V is TRBV2 and J is TRBJ2-1, with 8 positions matching TRBD2. This CDR3 region has 14 residues. Germline V gives CDR1 SNHLY, CDR2 FYNNEI. V lost 1 base and J lost 8; bases outside the gene matches: 4. CDR3 protein: CASSEVAGSDEQFF. The CDR3, as DNA: TGTGCCAGCAGTGAAGTAGCGGGATCGGATGAGCAGTTCTTC.

This clonotype was observed a handful of times. The genes are TRBV30 and TRBJ1-2; D remains unclear. Germline assignment: CDR1 GTSNPN and CDR2 SVGIG (reference sequence). The length of the CDR3 is 12 residues. V shed 0 bases and J shed 0 bases, with 2 bases lying between them. As DNA, the CDR3 is TGTGCCTGGAGTGTAACTAACTATGGCTACACCTTC. Protein: CAWSVTNYGYTF.

Many counts were recorded for this clonotype. The CDR3 DNA is TGCAGCGTTGAAGGGACAGAGTACGGCTACACCTTC. Its protein is CSVEGTEYGYTF. The chain uses TRBV29-1 and TRBJ1-2; possibly TRBD1 for D (6 bases). Trimming took 1 base from V and 8 from J, leaving 11 bases between them. The CDR3 is 12 residues long. Germline CDR1 reads SQVTM; CDR2 reads ANQGSEA.

Ten or more counts support this clonotype. The chain recombines TRBV20-1 with TRBJ2-7; 9 nucleotides line up with TRBD1. This CDR3 comprises 14 residues. Looked up from germline, CDR1 is DFQATT and CDR2 is SNEGSKA (reference sequence). The V and J ends lost 0 bases and 5 bases, in that order; junction bases with no gene match: 5. The CDR3 DNA follows: TGCAGTGCTAGAGACGGACAGGGGAGGGACGAGCAGTACTTC. This gives the protein CSARDGQGRDEQYF.

The genes are TRBV5-1 and TRBJ2-1, with D tentatively TRBD2 (6 bases). The CDR3 has 14 amino acids. Germline loops: CDR1 SGHRS, CDR2 YFSETQ. V was trimmed by 0 bases and J by 8 bases, leaving 12 bases between them. CDR3 nucleotides: TGCGCCAGCAGCTTGGGACTCAGGGAGGATGAGCAGTTCTTC. Its translation is CASSLGLREDEQFF.

In its sample, this clonotype was seen a few times. This chain links TRBV6-6 with TRBJ2-7, with D unresolved. CDR1 is MNHNY, CDR2 SVGAGI, per germline (reference sequence). The CDR3 runs 14 residues. V was clipped by 0 bases and J by 4 bases, with 10 bases between them. Here the CDR3 reads CASSYSVGFYEQYF. The CDR3 DNA sequence: TGTGCCAGCAGTTACTCGGTAGGGTTTTACGAGCAGTACTTC.

This clonotype was seen only a few times. This chain links TRBV7-3 with TRBJ2-1; no clear D. The length of the CDR3 is 13 residues. Germline assignment: CDR1 SGHTA and CDR2 FQGTGA. The V end was cut by 2 bases, the J end by 11 bases, with 13 bases between. The CDR3 loop is CASSLGPGNKQFF. DNA of the CDR3: TGTGCCAGCAGCTTAGGACCCGGCAACAAGCAGTTCTTC.

V usage is TRBV12-3 or TRBV12-4 and J usage is TRBJ2-1; D unresolved. The CDR3 length is 13 residues. The V gene lost 9 bases and the J gene lost 0 bases, with 9 bases spanning the gap. CDR3: CASCSSSYNEQFF. In DNA, the CDR3 is TGTGCCAGTTGCTCGAGCTCCTACAATGAGCAGTTCTTC.

This clonotype was picked up a small number of times. The chain carries TRBV27 and TRBJ2-5, with TRBD1 as a possible D gene (5 bases). V lost 5 bases, J lost 3 bases, and 13 bases lay in between. Germline loops: CDR1 MNHEY, CDR2 SMNVEV (reference sequence). The CDR3 totals 14 residues. The CDR3 is CASSQRAQEETQYF. The CDR3 coding sequence is TGTGCCAGCAGTCAAAGGGCACAGGAAGAGACCCAGTACTTC.

The chain is built from TRBV19 and TRBJ2-1; perhaps TRBD2 as D (6 bases). The ends were cut back, 3 bases at V and 13 bases at J, with 19 bases in the middle. This CDR3 contains 14 residues. From germline, CDR1 is LNHDA and CDR2 SQIVND (reference sequence). The CDR3 nucleotides are TGTGCCAGTAGTATGAGGGGAGGTCAAGAGACCCAGTTCTTC. Its protein product is CASSMRGGQETQFF.

This chain joins TRBV29-1 and TRBJ1-3, with D maybe TRBD1 (5 bases). Trimming removed 1 base at V and 6 bases at J, with 10 bases between. The CDR3 totals 13 residues. Germline CDR1 is SQVTM and CDR2 is ANQGSEA. CDR3 coding DNA: TGCAGCGTTGAAGGCAGGGCGGAAAACACCATATATTTT. This codes for CSVEGRAENTIYF.

J is TRBJ2-5 and V is TRBV4-3; a possible D gene is TRBD1 (6 bases). This CDR3 contains 15 residues. V was cut by 0 bases and J by 2 bases, with 10 bases left in between. The germline V gene has CDR1 LGHNA and CDR2 YSLEER. Written as DNA, the CDR3 is TGCGCCAGCAGCCAAGACGGGACACAGCAAGAGACCCAGTACTTC. Its translation: CASSQDGTQQETQYF.

In regard to this clonotype: A junction boundary mismatches the germline segment, possibly from a read error. V gene TRBV29-1 combines with J gene TRBJ2-6, with D possibly being TRBD1 (5 bases). In germline, CDR1 is SQVTM, CDR2 ANQGSEA. CDR3 length: 12 amino acids. CDR3: CSVSGGANVRTF. CDR3 sequence (DNA): TGCAGCGTTAGTGGTGGGGCCAACGTCCGGACTTTC.

The chain carries TRBV15 and TRBJ1-5; D may be TRBD1 (6 bases). The CDR3 length is 14 residues. Deletions cut 3 bases from V and 3 bases from J, with 9 bases between. The germline gives CDR1 LNHNV, CDR2 YYDKDF (reference sequence). CDR3: CATSRTGPNQPQHF. The CDR3 DNA follows: TGTGCCACCAGCAGGACAGGACCCAATCAGCCCCAGCATTTT.

This chain connects TRBV5-1 to TRBJ2-7, with 10 positions matching TRBD2. The trim removed 2 bases at V and 0 bases at J, leaving 5 bases unmatched. CDR1 is SGHRS, CDR2 YFSETQ, per germline. The CDR3 contains 16 residues. DNA for the CDR3: TGCGCCAGCAGCTTCTCGGCTAGCGGGAGCTCCTACGAGCAGTACTTC. Its translation: CASSFSASGSSYEQYF.

This chain uses TRBV7-8 with TRBJ2-1, with no clear D. From germline, CDR1 is SGHVS and CDR2 FQNEAQ. This CDR3 has 14 residues. The V gene lost 2 bases and the J gene lost 6 bases, with 11 bases spanning the gap. CDR3 in amino acids: CASSLIRTSNEQFF. CDR3 nucleotides: TGTGCCAGCAGCTTAATCCGGACGAGCAATGAGCAGTTCTTC.

This chain joins TRBV7-2 and TRBJ2-7; TRBD2 aligns across 7 bases. V trimming: 1 base; J trimming: 7 bases; junction bases outside the gene matches: 13. This CDR3 contains 16 residues. Germline V gene lookup returns CDR1 SGHTA and CDR2 FQGNSA. The CDR3 sequence: CASSLVRSGRCNEQYF. The CDR3 DNA reads as TGTGCCAGCAGCTTAGTCCGGTCCGGGAGGTGCAATGAGCAGTACTTC. The full variable domain, in which reference TRBV7-2 and TRBJ2-7 provide the parts outside the CDR3, is GAGVSQSPSNKVTEKGKDVELRCDPISGHTALYWYRQSLGQGLEFLIYFQGNSAPDKSGLPSDRFSAERTGGSVSTLTIQRTQQEDSAVYLCASSLVRSGRCNEQYFGPGTRLTVT.

V and J are TRBV27 and TRBJ1-2; D uncertain. The germline V gene encodes CDR1 MNHEY and CDR2 SMNVEV (reference sequence). This CDR3 has 14 residues. V lost 2 bases and J lost 2, with 9 bases in between. The CDR3 bases are TGTGCCAGCAGTTTAAGTGTCGGGAACTATGGCTACACCTTC. This gives the protein CASSLSVGNYGYTF.

Remarks on this clonotype: At one end the junction does not follow the germline gene, possibly because of a read error. The gene calls are TRBV4-1 and TRBJ2-3; D unclear. CDR1 is MGHRA, CDR2 YSYEKL, per germline. This CDR3 has 15 residues. CDR3 bases: TGCGCCAGCGGCCAAGAAGGGCTCTACACAGATACGCAGTATTTT. Its protein product is CASGQEGLYTDTQYF.

This clonotype has at least ten counts. J is TRBJ2-7 and V is TRBV5-5, with TRBD2 matching over 7 bases. The CDR3 loop spans 13 amino acids. CDR1 is SGHKS and CDR2 is YYEKEE in the germline V gene (reference sequence). The J segment lost 4 bases and the V segment lost 4 bases, leaving 5 bases of the junction unmatched. The CDR3 here is CASSVGTTYEQYF. The CDR3 region has the DNA TGTGCCAGCAGCGTTGGGACTACTTACGAGCAGTACTTC. The variable domain in full, with the rest retrieved from reference TRBV5-5 and TRBJ2-7, is DAGVTQSPTHLIKTRGQQVTLRCSPISGHKSVSWYQQVLGQGPQFIFQYYEKEERGRGNFPDRFSARQFPNYSSELNVNALLLGDSALYLCASSVGTTYEQYFGPGTRLTVT.

Ten or more counts support this clonotype. The rearrangement joins TRBV2 to TRBJ2-7; D gene ambiguous. Germline CDR1 and CDR2: SNHLY and FYNNEI. The CDR3 covers 10 residues. V was clipped by 6 bases and J by 2 bases, with 2 bases between them. The CDR3 loop reads CASRTYEQYF. The CDR3 nucleotides are TGTGCCAGCAGGACCTACGAGCAGTACTTC.

V gene TRBV4-1 combines with J gene TRBJ1-2, with D uncertain. Germline lookup yields CDR1 MGHRA and CDR2 YSYEKL. V gave up 1 base and J gave up 6 bases, with 9 bases separating them. This CDR3 region has 13 residues. The CDR3 spells CASSQVGQHGYTF. As DNA, the CDR3 is TGCGCCAGCAGCCAAGTAGGGCAGCATGGCTACACCTTC.

The chain carries TRBV29-1 and TRBJ1-4; D gene unclear. Trimming took 3 bases from V and 0 from J, leaving 5 bases between them. This CDR3 is built from 13 residues. CDR1 and CDR2 from the germline V gene are SQVTM and ANQGSEA. As DNA, the CDR3 is TGCAGCGTTGACGTTGCAACTAATGAAAAACTGTTTTTT. It encodes CSVDVATNEKLFF.

This clonotype was recorded a few times. The chain couples TRBV6-5 to TRBJ2-5, with 11 nucleotides matching TRBD1. Germline CDR1 MNHEY, CDR2 SVGAGI. The J segment lost 5 bases and the V segment lost 0 bases, leaving 2 bases of the junction unmatched. This CDR3 spans 15 amino acids. CDR3 region: CASSYSGTGGETQYF. The CDR3 nucleotides read TGTGCCAGCAGTTACTCCGGGACAGGGGGTGAGACCCAGTACTTC.